The T cell receptor (beta chain) under discussion was sequenced for a study of blood T cell repertoires in COVID-19. The repertoire was sequenced with immunoSEQ multiplex PCR; TCRdb's copy has only in-frame clones and lacks some. Seen here are hundreds of thousands of clones, 75% to 90% observed once, and the top ten hold 1% to 1.3%. V dropped 0 bases and J dropped 3 bases, with 12 bases sitting between them. The germline V gene has CDR1 SGHRS and CDR2 YFSETQ. The CDR3 is 15 residues long. This TCR derives from a man younger than 40 who had recovered from COVID-19. The chain combines TRBV5-1 with TRBJ1-2; D is perhaps TRBD1 (6 bases). What was sequenced was PBMCs or T cells enriched from blood (not recorded which). The DNA for the CDR3 is TGCGCCAGCAGCTTGGACCAGGGGAACGACTATGGCTACACCTTC. It translates to CASSLDQGNDYGYTF.